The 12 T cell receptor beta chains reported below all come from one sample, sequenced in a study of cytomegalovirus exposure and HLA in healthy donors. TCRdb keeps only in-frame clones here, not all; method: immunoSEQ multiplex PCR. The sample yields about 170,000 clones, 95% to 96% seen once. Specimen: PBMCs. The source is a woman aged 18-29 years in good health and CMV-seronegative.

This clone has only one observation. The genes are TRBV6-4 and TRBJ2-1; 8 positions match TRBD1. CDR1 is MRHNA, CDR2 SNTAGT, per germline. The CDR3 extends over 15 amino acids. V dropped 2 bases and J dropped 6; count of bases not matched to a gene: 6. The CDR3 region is CASSDGQGALNEQFF. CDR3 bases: TGTGCCAGCAGTGACGGGCAGGGGGCGCTCAATGAGCAGTTCTTC.

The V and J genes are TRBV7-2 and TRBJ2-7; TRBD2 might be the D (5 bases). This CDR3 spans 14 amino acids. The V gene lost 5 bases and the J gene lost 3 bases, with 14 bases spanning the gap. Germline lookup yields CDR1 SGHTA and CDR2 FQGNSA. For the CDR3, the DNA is TGTGCCAGCAGCGGGAGTCACGGGTTCTACGAGCAGTACTTC. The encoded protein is CASSGSHGFYEQYF.

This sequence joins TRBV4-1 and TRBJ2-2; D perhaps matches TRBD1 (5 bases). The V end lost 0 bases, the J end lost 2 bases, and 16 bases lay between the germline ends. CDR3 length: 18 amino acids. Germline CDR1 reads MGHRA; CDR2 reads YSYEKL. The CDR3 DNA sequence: TGCGCCAGCAGCCAAGATTGGCCGTACGGACAAAACACCGGGGAGCTGTTTTTT. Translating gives CASSQDWPYGQNTGELFF.

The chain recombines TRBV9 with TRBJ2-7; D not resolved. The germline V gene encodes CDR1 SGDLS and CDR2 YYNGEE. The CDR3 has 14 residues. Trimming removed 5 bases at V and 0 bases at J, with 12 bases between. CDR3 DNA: TGTGCCAGCAGTGAGGATGGCCACTCCTACGAGCAGTACTTC. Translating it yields CASSEDGHSYEQYF.

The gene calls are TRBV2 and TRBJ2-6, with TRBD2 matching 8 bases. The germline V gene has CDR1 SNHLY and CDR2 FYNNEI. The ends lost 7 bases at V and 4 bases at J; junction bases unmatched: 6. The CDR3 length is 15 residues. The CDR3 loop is CASNGGGTGANVLTF. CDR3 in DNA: TGTGCCAGCAACGGGGGGGGAACAGGGGCCAACGTCCTGACTTTC.

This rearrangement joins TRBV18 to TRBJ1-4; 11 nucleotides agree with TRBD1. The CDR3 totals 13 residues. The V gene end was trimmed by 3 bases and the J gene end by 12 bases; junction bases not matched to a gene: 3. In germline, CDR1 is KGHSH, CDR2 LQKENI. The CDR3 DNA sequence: TGTGCCAGCTCACCCAGGGGACAGGGGGAACTGTTTTTT. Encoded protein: CASSPRGQGELFF.

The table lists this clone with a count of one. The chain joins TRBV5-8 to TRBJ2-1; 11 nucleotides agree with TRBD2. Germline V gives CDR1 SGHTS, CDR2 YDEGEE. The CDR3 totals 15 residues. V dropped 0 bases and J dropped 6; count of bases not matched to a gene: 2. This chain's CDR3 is CASSLGLAGFNEQFF. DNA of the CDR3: TGTGCCAGCAGCTTGGGACTAGCGGGGTTCAATGAGCAGTTCTTC.

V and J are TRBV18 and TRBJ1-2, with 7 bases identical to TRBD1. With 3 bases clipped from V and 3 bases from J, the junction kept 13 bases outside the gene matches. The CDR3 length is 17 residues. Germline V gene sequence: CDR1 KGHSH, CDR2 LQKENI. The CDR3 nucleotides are TGTGCCAGCTCACCCCAGGGGGTTGTTACCACAGACTATGGCTACACCTTC. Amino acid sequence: CASSPQGVVTTDYGYTF.

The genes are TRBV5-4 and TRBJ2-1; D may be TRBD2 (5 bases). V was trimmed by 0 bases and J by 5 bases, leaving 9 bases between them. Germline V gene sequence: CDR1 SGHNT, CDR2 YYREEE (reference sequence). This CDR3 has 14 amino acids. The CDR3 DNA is TGTGCCAGCAGCTTGGCGGGGTTCGACAATGAGCAGTTCTTC. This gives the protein CASSLAGFDNEQFF.

CDR3 sequence: CASSSGVNTEAFF. The CDR3 DNA is TGTGCCAGCAGCTCAGGGGTTAACACTGAAGCTTTCTTT. This chain uses TRBV7-3 with TRBJ1-1; weak D call: TRBD1 (6 bases). Germline V gives CDR1 SGHTA, CDR2 FQGTGA. V shed 4 bases and J shed 2 bases, with 8 bases lying between them. The CDR3 is made up of 13 amino acids.

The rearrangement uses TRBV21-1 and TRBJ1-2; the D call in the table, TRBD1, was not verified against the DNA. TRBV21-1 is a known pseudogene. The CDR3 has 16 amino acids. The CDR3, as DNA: TGTGCCAGCAGCAAAATTGGACAGGAGCTTTACTATGGCTACACCTTC. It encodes CASSKIGQELYYGYTF.

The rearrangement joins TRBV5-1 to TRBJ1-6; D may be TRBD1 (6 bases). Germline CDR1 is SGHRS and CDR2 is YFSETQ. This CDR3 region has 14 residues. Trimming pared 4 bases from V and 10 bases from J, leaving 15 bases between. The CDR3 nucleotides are TGCGCCAGCAGCATACAGGGACAAAGCTCACCCCTCCACTTT. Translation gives CASSIQGQSSPLHF. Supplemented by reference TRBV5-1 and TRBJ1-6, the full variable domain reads KAGVTQTPRYLIKTRGQQVTLSCSPISGHRSVSWYQQTPGQGLQFLFEYFSETQRNKGNFPGRFSGRQFSNSRSEMNVSTLELGDSALYLCASSIQGQSSPLHFGNGTRLTVT.